One T cell receptor (beta chain) is described in this entry. Its target is unknown. Amplification used 60 Vbeta primers and 13 Jbeta primers. The authors' processing: Among the unique TCR beta chains that a later analysis counted, roughly 80 million in all, 9.5 million to 12 million were shared. Clones were read by immunoSEQ multiplex PCR, and TCRdb kept only the in-frame ones, dropping some. V, J and clone size derive from that table, while D and trimming were established from the DNA sequence. Of 150,000 or so clones in the sample, approximately 80% were seen once. The data were taken from a study of cytomegalovirus exposure and HLA in healthy donors. At the level of the study: A prior study identified just under 120 million unique TCR beta sequences from roughly 170 million T cells. General study points: Later analysis identified a missense DCLRE1C variant that was linked to TCR beta V- and J-gene trimming. Listed as cytomegalovirus-associated were approximately 160 TCR beta chains.

Germline V gene sequence: CDR1 MNHEY, CDR2 SMNVEV (reference sequence). CDR3 size: 16 residues. The J segment lost 4 bases and the V segment lost 4 bases, leaving 8 bases of the junction unmatched. This chain links TRBV27 with TRBJ2-2; TRBD2 matches at 8 bases. Source material: PBMCs. This receptor was identified in a woman between 40 and 55 years old in good health and CMV-seropositive. In nucleotides, the CDR3 is TGTGCCAGCAGTTCACCGGGACTAGGGGGCACCGGGGAGCTGTTTTTT. The encoded protein is CASSSPGLGGTGELFF.